The 27 T cell receptor beta chains listed next were all sequenced from one sample in a study of blood T cell repertoires in COVID-19. The repertoire was sequenced with immunoSEQ multiplex PCR; TCRdb's copy has only in-frame clones and lacks some. The repertoire holds around 150,000 clones, with approximately 78% as singletons. Sequences were obtained from peripheral blood. The receptors shown here come from a man aged 55 to 70 who had recovered from COVID-19.

The DNA of the CDR3 is TGTGCCAGCTCATCGTCTTCGAACACTGAAGCTTTCTTT. Its translation: CASSSSSNTEAFF. The chain has TRBV18 and TRBJ1-1, with D unresolved. CDR1 and CDR2 from the germline V gene are KGHSH and LQKENI. CDR3 length equals 13 residues. Trimming cost V 5 bases and J 1 base, with 8 bases left between them.

J is TRBJ2-2 and V is TRBV30, with 7 bases matching TRBD2. The CDR3 is 15 amino acids. Per the germline V gene, CDR1 is GTSNPN and CDR2 is SVGIG (reference sequence). With 0 bases clipped from V and 4 bases from J, the junction kept 5 bases outside the gene matches. CDR3 protein: CAWSVPGLSTGELFF. CDR3 nucleotide sequence: TGTGCCTGGAGTGTTCCGGGACTATCCACCGGGGAGCTGTTTTTT.

A remark on this clone: This sample includes further DNA sequences coding for the same CDR3. V usage is TRBV18 and J usage is TRBJ2-5; TRBD2 matches 12 bases. The CDR3 is 14 amino acids. V lost 3 bases to trimming and J lost 4 bases; unmatched junction nucleotides: 0. The V gene's germline CDR1 is KGHSH and CDR2 LQKENI. CDR3 residues: CASSPGLAGETQYF. The CDR3 coding sequence is TGTGCCAGCTCACCGGGACTAGCGGGAGAGACCCAGTACTTC.

J is TRBJ2-1 and V is TRBV4-3, with 11 bases that match TRBD1. The V gene's germline CDR1 is LGHNA and CDR2 YSLEER. J lost 7 bases, V lost 0 bases, and 8 bases had no gene match. This CDR3 has 17 amino acids. The CDR3 region has the DNA TGCGCCAGCAGCCAAGATCTAACGGGGACAGGGGGGAATGAGCAGTTCTTC. Translated: CASSQDLTGTGGNEQFF.

The chain recombines TRBV20-1 with TRBJ2-5; 7 positions agree with TRBD1. V shed 3 bases and J 5 bases; nucleotides not matched to a gene: 9. This CDR3 has 14 residues. Germline V lookup: CDR1 DFQATT, CDR2 SNEGSKA (reference sequence). CDR3 DNA: TGCAGTGCTAGTCCCACGGGACAGAGTGAGACCCAGTACTTC. Translated: CSASPTGQSETQYF.

The CDR3 loop reads CASSLGLGPEETQYF. In nucleotides, the CDR3 is TGTGCCAGCAGCTTAGGGCTGGGGCCGGAAGAGACCCAGTACTTC. The chain uses TRBV11-2 and TRBJ2-5, with D maybe TRBD1 (5 bases). Germline CDR1 SGHAT, CDR2 FQNNGV. Trimming stripped 1 base from V and 3 bases from J, with 12 bases between. This CDR3 is 15 amino acids long.

This chain connects TRBV11-3 to TRBJ2-1; 8 bases map to TRBD2. The V segment lost 3 bases and the J segment 4 bases; nucleotides outside the gene matches: 5. This CDR3 has 15 amino acids. Germline V lookup: CDR1 SGHNT, CDR2 YENEEA. The CDR3 nucleotides read TGTGCCAGCAGCTTTACTAGCGGACCTTACAATGAGCAGTTCTTC. Translation: CASSFTSGPYNEQFF.

J is TRBJ2-7 and V is TRBV28; D uncertain. Germline V gene sequence: CDR1 MDHEN, CDR2 SYDVKM. Trimming left V 10 bases short and J 4 bases short, with 11 bases between. The CDR3 sequence is 11 residues long. The CDR3 coding sequence is TGTGCCACCGCTTGGAGTTACGAGCAGTACTTC. Amino acids: CATAWSYEQYF.

Only a few counts were recorded for this clone. V and J are TRBV11-2 and TRBJ1-1; the D is unclear. The V and J ends lost 0 bases and 1 base respectively, with 9 bases between them. Germline values: CDR1 SGHAT, CDR2 FQNNGV. This CDR3 is built from 15 residues. DNA for the CDR3: TGTGCCAGCAGCTTAGATGGACGGGAGAACACTGAAGCTTTCTTT. Amino acids: CASSLDGRENTEAFF.

V and J are TRBV27 and TRBJ1-4, with D possibly being TRBD1 (6 bases). The CDR3 consists of 15 residues. Germline CDR1 is MNHEY and CDR2 is SMNVEV (reference sequence). Trimming took 3 bases from V and 8 from J, leaving 16 bases between them. DNA of the CDR3: TGTGCCAGCAGTTTCGCCGCAGGGGACGGGGAAAAACTGTTTTTT. Its translation: CASSFAAGDGEKLFF.

The V and J genes are TRBV10-3 and TRBJ1-2; possible D gene TRBD1, 5 bases. Germline V CDR1 and CDR2: ENHRY, SYGVKD. Trimming took off 0 bases at V and 6 bases at J, with 8 bases between the two ends. CDR3 length: 13 amino acids. CDR3: CAISESGGDGYTF. CDR3 DNA: TGTGCCATCAGTGAGTCTGGGGGGGATGGCTACACCTTC.

The chain has TRBV6-4 and TRBJ1-1; perhaps TRBD1 as D (5 bases). Looked up from germline, CDR1 is MRHNA and CDR2 is SNTAGT. The V end lost 3 bases, the J end lost 4 bases, and 15 bases lay between the germline ends. The CDR3 extends over 15 amino acids. CDR3 region: CASSESPETGTEAFF. The CDR3 region has the DNA TGTGCCAGCAGTGAGTCGCCCGAAACAGGCACTGAAGCTTTCTTT.

The DNA of the CDR3 is TGTGCCAGCATTCCCCTAGGGGCGGGAAGCCCCTCCGATACGCAGTATTTT. Translating it yields CASIPLGAGSPSDTQYF. The genes are TRBV28 and TRBJ2-3; possible D gene TRBD2, 6 bases. Germline V lookup: CDR1 MDHEN, CDR2 SYDVKM. The CDR3 runs to 17 residues. V lost 7 bases, J lost 6 bases, and 26 bases lay in between.

V usage is TRBV18 and J usage is TRBJ1-3; D is ambiguous. Trimming cost V 2 bases and J 8 bases, with 10 bases left between them. This CDR3 is 13 amino acids long. CDR1 KGHSH and CDR2 LQKENI come from the germline V gene. The CDR3: CASSPSKADTIYF. In DNA, the CDR3 is TGTGCCAGCTCACCAAGTAAGGCGGACACCATATATTTT. The whole variable domain, remainder taken from reference TRBV18 and TRBJ1-3, is NAGVMQNPRHLVRRRGQEARLRCSPMKGHSHVYWYRQLPEEGLKFMVYLQKENIIDESGMPKERFSAEFPKEGPSILRIQQVVRGDSAAYFCASSPSKADTIYFGEGSWLTVV.

The chain joins TRBV4-2 to TRBJ2-3; 10 bases match TRBD2. The length of the CDR3 is 16 residues. CDR1 and CDR2 (germline): LGHNA, YNFKEQ. V lost 1 base and J lost 5; bases outside the gene matches: 6. This CDR3 reads CASSQVEAGGQDTQYF. The CDR3 bases are TGTGCCAGCAGCCAAGTAGAAGCGGGGGGGCAAGATACGCAGTATTTT.

The gene calls are TRBV5-1 and TRBJ1-5; TRBD1 is a possible D gene (6 bases). Per germline, CDR1 SGHRS and CDR2 YFSETQ. This CDR3 comprises 15 residues. V was pared by 4 bases and J by 7 bases, with 18 bases between. This chain's CDR3 is CASSPSGGTEQPQHF. The CDR3 DNA follows: TGCGCCAGCAGCCCTTCGGGGGGCACGGAGCAGCCCCAGCATTTT.

The J gene is TRBJ1-6, the V gene TRBV11-2; 10 bases map to TRBD1. This CDR3 comprises 16 residues. V lost 1 base to trimming and J lost 10 bases; unmatched junction nucleotides: 7. The germline CDR1 and CDR2 sequences are SGHAT and FQNNGV. The CDR3: CASSLVGQGILSPLHF. CDR3 sequence (DNA): TGTGCCAGCAGCTTAGTGGGACAGGGGATCCTGTCACCCCTCCACTTT.

This rearrangement joins TRBV4-1 to TRBJ1-2, with D possibly TRBD1 on 5 matching bases. Germline CDR1 MGHRA, CDR2 YSYEKL. V dropped 2 bases and J dropped 8 bases, with 15 bases sitting between them. CDR3 length: 14 amino acids. CDR3 protein: CASSQRRGEQGYTF. DNA of the CDR3: TGCGCCAGCAGCCAAAGGCGGGGGGAGCAAGGCTACACCTTC.

The chain couples TRBV11-2 to TRBJ2-4; D possibly corresponds to TRBD1 (7 bases). V shed 4 bases and J shed 9 bases, with 19 bases lying between them. The CDR3 is 15 residues long. Germline V gene data show CDR1 as SGHAT and CDR2 as FQNNGV. The CDR3 sequence: CASSSWGTQGGIQYF. Written as DNA, the CDR3 is TGTGCCAGCAGCTCTTGGGGGACCCAGGGGGGCATTCAGTACTTC.

The J gene is TRBJ2-3, the V gene TRBV4-1, with a possible D match to TRBD2 (7 bases). Trimming took 0 bases from V and 2 from J, leaving 18 bases between them. CDR3 length: 18 amino acids. CDR1 and CDR2 from the germline V gene are MGHRA and YSYEKL. Written as DNA, the CDR3 is TGCGCCAGCAGCCAAGATAACTCAGGGGAGGGGTCCACAGATACGCAGTATTTT. This sequence encodes CASSQDNSGEGSTDTQYF.

The chain uses TRBV9 and TRBJ1-4; TRBD1 agrees at 7 bases. The CDR3 has 15 residues. Trimming cost V 1 base and J 4 bases; bases outside gene matches: 4. Germline CDR1 and CDR2: SGDLS and YYNGEE. This CDR3 is CASSVHGDSNEKLFF. The CDR3 DNA reads TGTGCCAGCAGCGTACATGGGGACAGTAATGAAAAACTGTTTTTT.

This clone came up a few times. V is TRBV4-3 and J is TRBJ1-4, with TRBD1 matching over 9 bases. The V gene's germline CDR1 is LGHNA and CDR2 YSLEER. Unmatched junction bases numbered 5, after V lost 4 bases and J lost 8 bases. The CDR3 spans 14 residues. This CDR3 is CASSRDRVGEKLFF. As DNA, the CDR3 is TGCGCCAGCAGCCGGGACAGGGTGGGGGAAAAACTGTTTTTT.

The rearrangement links TRBV30 to TRBJ1-2; 7 nucleotides line up with TRBD1. CDR3 length: 14 amino acids. In germline, CDR1 is GTSNPN, CDR2 SVGIG (reference sequence). The V gene end was trimmed by 1 base and the J gene end by 4 bases; junction bases not matched to a gene: 6. CDR3 protein: CAWSASRTGYGYTF. The CDR3 DNA reads TGTGCCTGGAGTGCGTCCCGGACAGGCTATGGCTACACCTTC. The whole variable domain, remainder taken from reference TRBV30 and TRBJ1-2, is SQTIHQWPATLVQPVGSPLSLECTVEGTSNPNLYWYRQAAGRGLQLLFYSVGIGQISSEVPQNLSASRPQDRQFILSSKKLLLSDSGFYLCAWSASRTGYGYTFGSGTRLTVV.

The J gene is TRBJ2-1, the V gene TRBV4-1; perhaps TRBD2 as D (6 bases). The CDR3 runs 14 residues. Trimming took 1 base from V and 4 from J, leaving 8 bases between them. The germline gives CDR1 MGHRA, CDR2 YSYEKL. Written as DNA, the CDR3 is TGCGCCAGCAGCCAAGTCGCGGGATACAATGAGCAGTTCTTC. It is translated as CASSQVAGYNEQFF.

V gene TRBV28 combines with J gene TRBJ1-2; no firm D call. Between the trimmed V and J ends, which lost 3 bases and 7 bases, there was a span of 12 bases. The CDR3 consists of 13 residues. Germline CDR1 reads MDHEN; CDR2 reads SYDVKM. Here the CDR3 DNA reads TGTGCCAGCAGTTTTTTAGCGGGTTCTGGCTACACCTTC. It specifies CASSFLAGSGYTF.

This chain uses TRBV2 with TRBJ2-1; TRBD1 matches 9 bases. The CDR3 totals 15 residues. Trimming took 7 bases from V and 9 from J; bases not matched to a gene: 13. CDR1 is SNHLY and CDR2 is FYNNEI in the germline V gene. CDR3 region: CASTRSTGGDGEQFF. CDR3 bases: TGTGCCAGCACCCGCTCGACAGGGGGGGACGGTGAGCAGTTCTTC.

The CDR3, as DNA: TGTGCCAGCAGCCAGATCCTTCGGACTAGCGGTTACAATGAGCAGTTCTTC. Its protein product is CASSQILRTSGYNEQFF. The chain employs TRBV4-2 and TRBJ2-1; 10 bases fit TRBD2. The ends lost 3 bases at V and 4 bases at J; junction bases unmatched: 9. CDR3 size: 17 residues. CDR1 and CDR2 from the germline V gene are LGHNA and YNFKEQ.